One and the same sample provided the 20 T cell receptor beta chains below, sequenced in a study of T cell repertoires in cytomegalovirus infection. TCRdb re-called the reads through MiXCR, storing one row per CDR3 protein. There are roughly 300,000 distinct CDR3 sequences in the sample; more than 9% occur only once, and roughly 4.5% lies in the top ten. What was sequenced was PBMCs. The receptor set was obtained from a human donor in good health (CMV status not recorded). Some clones in this sample may be carry-over from other donors' samples.

The chain is built from TRBV12-3 or TRBV12-4 and TRBJ1-2, with 7 bases fitting TRBD1. The CDR3 length is 14 residues. V dropped 4 bases and J dropped 6; count of bases not matched to a gene: 8. Here the CDR3 reads CASSYRTGVDGYTF. The CDR3 region has the DNA TGTGCCAGCAGTTATAGAACAGGGGTGGATGGCTACACCTTC.

A few counts support this clonotype. The chain has TRBV7-7 and TRBJ2-5; the D is unclear. Germline V CDR1 and CDR2: SSHAT, FNYEAQ (reference sequence). Trimming took off 4 bases at V and 5 bases at J, with 14 bases between the two ends. This CDR3 spans 14 amino acids. CDR3 sequence: CASSSLTLGETQYF. CDR3 DNA sequence: TGTGCCAGCAGCTCTTTGACGTTGGGGGAGACCCAGTACTTC.

This clonotype was observed many times. The rearrangement uses TRBV28 and TRBJ1-3; D may be TRBD1 (5 bases). V gave up 6 bases and J gave up 0 bases, with 12 bases separating them. The length of the CDR3 is 15 residues. Germline V gives CDR1 MDHEN, CDR2 SYDVKM. The CDR3 DNA follows: TGTGCCAGCAGGGTCGGGGGTACCTCTGGAAACACCATATATTTT. As protein: CASRVGGTSGNTIYF.

Ten or more counts support this clonotype. The V and J genes are TRBV4-1 and TRBJ2-7; 10 bases match TRBD2. After removal of 4 bases from V and 1 base from J, the junction contained 7 bases not matched to a gene. In germline, CDR1 is MGHRA, CDR2 YSYEKL. This CDR3 spans 16 amino acids. The CDR3 is CASSRLSSGGSYEQYF. CDR3 DNA sequence: TGCGCCAGCAGCCGATTGTCTAGCGGGGGATCCTACGAGCAGTACTTC.

J is TRBJ2-1 and V is TRBV6-2 or TRBV6-3; D is unresolved. V dropped 0 bases and J dropped 7 bases, with 10 bases sitting between them. From germline, CDR1 is MNHEY and CDR2 SVGEGT. CDR3 length: 14 amino acids. In nucleotides, the CDR3 is TGTGCCAGCAGTTACTCGGTCCTGGGAAATGAGCAGTTCTTC. The encoded protein is CASSYSVLGNEQFF.

This clonotype was found many times. The V gene is TRBV20-1, the J gene TRBJ2-2; 10 bases are shared with TRBD1. The CDR3 is 15 residues long. Germline V gene sequence: CDR1 DFQATT, CDR2 SNEGSKA (reference sequence). V shed 6 bases, J shed 3 bases, and the junction held 7 bases outside the gene matches. The CDR3 bases are TGCAGTGCAAAAAGGGACAGGGGTTACACCGGGGAGCTGTTTTTT. This codes for CSAKRDRGYTGELFF.

The CDR3, as DNA: TGTGCCTGGAGTGTACAGTCAGGCGGGGAGCTGTTTTTT. This codes for CAWSVQSGGELFF. The chain couples TRBV30 to TRBJ2-2; no reliable D call. There are 13 residues in the CDR3. Germline loops: CDR1 GTSNPN, CDR2 SVGIG (reference sequence). V dropped 0 bases and J dropped 7 bases, with 9 bases sitting between them.

This clonotype appeared a few times. V usage is TRBV7-3 and J usage is TRBJ2-2; 12 bases are shared with TRBD1. The CDR3 is made up of 17 amino acids. Germline CDR1 is SGHTA and CDR2 is FQGTGA. Germline trimming cut 2 bases from V and 5 bases from J; bases unmatched to any gene: 6. The CDR3 loop reads CASSLGGQGARTGELFF. CDR3 DNA: TGTGCCAGCAGCTTAGGGGGACAGGGGGCGCGGACCGGGGAGCTGTTTTTT.

This clonotype was picked up many times. J is TRBJ2-7 and V is TRBV19, with 9 bases lining up with TRBD1. This CDR3 comprises 16 residues. Looked up from germline, CDR1 is LNHDA and CDR2 is SQIVND (reference sequence). The J segment lost 5 bases and the V segment lost 5 bases, leaving 13 bases of the junction unmatched. The CDR3 sequence: CASSLYPTGGMDEQYF. Here the CDR3 DNA reads TGTGCCAGTAGTTTGTACCCGACAGGGGGTATGGACGAGCAGTACTTC.

This clonotype was seen many times. J is TRBJ2-3 and V is TRBV7-2; a possible D gene is TRBD1 (6 bases). This CDR3 spans 12 amino acids. The germline V gene encodes CDR1 SGHTA and CDR2 FQGNSA. The V end was cut by 5 bases, the J end by 5 bases, with 8 bases between. The CDR3 sequence: CASSIRGDTQYF. CDR3 DNA: TGTGCCAGCAGCATCAGGGGAGATACGCAGTATTTT.

Many counts were recorded for this clonotype. This sequence joins TRBV7-9 and TRBJ2-7; D gene uncertain. There are 11 residues in the CDR3. V dropped 5 bases and J dropped 3 bases, with 5 bases sitting between them. CDR1 and CDR2 from the germline V gene are SEHNR and FQNEAQ (reference sequence). This chain's CDR3 is CASSRLYEQYF. As DNA, the CDR3 is TGTGCCAGCAGCCGTCTCTACGAGCAGTACTTC.

This clonotype was seen only a few times. The chain recombines TRBV12-3 or TRBV12-4 with TRBJ2-2; a weak D match, TRBD2 (6 bases). V gave up 6 bases and J gave up 4 bases, with 15 bases separating them. This CDR3 region has 15 residues. The CDR3 DNA follows: TGTGCCAGCAGCCTAGCTAGCGTACCCACCGGGGAGCTGTTTTTT. Translated, it gives CASSLASVPTGELFF.

This clonotype was detected many times. This chain links TRBV12-3 or TRBV12-4 with TRBJ2-5, with D perhaps TRBD2 (5 bases). This CDR3 contains 13 residues. V lost 6 bases and J 4 bases, leaving 12 bases between the germline ends. This CDR3 reads CASRWEYGETQYF. The DNA for the CDR3 is TGTGCCAGCAGATGGGAGTACGGAGAGACCCAGTACTTC.

The chain links TRBV6-1 to TRBJ2-1; 11 positions match TRBD2. After removal of 8 bases from V and 1 base from J, the junction contained 10 bases not matched to a gene. This CDR3 region has 17 residues. Looked up from germline, CDR1 is MNHNS and CDR2 is SASEGT. The CDR3 is CASRGLAGAPSYNEQFF. The CDR3 DNA is TGTGCCAGCCGAGGACTAGCGGGTGCCCCGTCCTACAATGAGCAGTTCTTC.

The table lists this clonotype with a few counts. V is TRBV7-4 and J is TRBJ2-7; D gene uncertain. The length of the CDR3 is 10 residues. CDR1 SGHVT and CDR2 SQSDAQ come from the germline V gene. Between the trimmed V and J ends, which lost 4 bases and 7 bases, there was a span of 5 bases. The CDR3 reads CASSSQEQYF. The DNA for the CDR3 is TGTGCCAGCAGCTCCCAGGAGCAGTACTTC.

The chain combines TRBV5-6 with TRBJ1-6, with D possibly TRBD1 on 5 matching bases. The germline V and J ends were trimmed by 0 bases and 0 bases, with 13 bases remaining between them. This CDR3 region has 18 residues. Germline lookup yields CDR1 SGHDT and CDR2 YYEEEE. CDR3 sequence reads: CASSLEGARSSYNSPLHF. The CDR3 bases are TGTGCCAGCAGCTTGGAAGGGGCCAGGAGCTCCTATAATTCACCCCTCCACTTT.

This clonotype was seen more than once but under ten times. The V gene is TRBV28, the J gene TRBJ2-3, with D hard to call. Germline-derived CDR1 and CDR2 are MDHEN and SYDVKM. There are 15 residues in the CDR3. The germline V and J ends were trimmed by 3 bases and 1 base, with 11 bases remaining between them. CDR3 sequence reads: CASSLTRLGTDTQYF. The CDR3 DNA sequence: TGTGCCAGCAGTTTGACGAGACTTGGCACAGATACGCAGTATTTT.

This clonotype was counted a few times. The chain recombines TRBV27 with TRBJ1-1, with D maybe TRBD1 (6 bases). CDR1 MNHEY and CDR2 SMNVEV come from the germline V gene (reference sequence). CDR3 length: 14 amino acids. V lost 2 bases, J lost 4 bases, and 11 bases lay in between. The CDR3 spells CASSLSRGATEAFF. CDR3 DNA sequence: TGTGCCAGCAGTTTAAGTAGGGGGGCCACTGAAGCTTTCTTT.

This clonotype occurred many times. The chain is built from TRBV7-2 and TRBJ2-3; 8 nucleotides match TRBD2. This CDR3 has 17 amino acids. The germline CDR1 and CDR2 sequences are SGHTA and FQGNSA. The ends lost 6 bases at V and 5 bases at J; junction bases unmatched: 16. The CDR3 region is CASSFTPSGRVVDTQYF. CDR3 DNA sequence: TGTGCCAGCAGTTTCACTCCCAGCGGGAGAGTGGTAGATACGCAGTATTTT.

The V call is TRBV28, the J call TRBJ2-3; 11 nucleotides agree with TRBD2. Unmatched junction bases numbered 6, after V lost 5 bases and J lost 14 bases. This CDR3 has 12 amino acids. Germline V gene lookup returns CDR1 MDHEN and CDR2 SYDVKM. CDR3 in amino acids: CASSTSGSRMYF. The CDR3 DNA follows: TGTGCCAGCAGTACTAGCGGGAGTCGAATGTATTTT.